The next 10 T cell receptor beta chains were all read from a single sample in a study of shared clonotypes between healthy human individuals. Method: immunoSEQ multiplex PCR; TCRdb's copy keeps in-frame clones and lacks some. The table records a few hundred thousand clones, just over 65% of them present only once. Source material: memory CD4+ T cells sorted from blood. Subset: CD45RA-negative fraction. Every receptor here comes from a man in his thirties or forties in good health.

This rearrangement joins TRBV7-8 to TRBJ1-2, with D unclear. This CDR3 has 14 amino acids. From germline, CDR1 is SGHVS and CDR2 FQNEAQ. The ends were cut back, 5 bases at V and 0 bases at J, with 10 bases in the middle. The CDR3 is CASSPILANYGYTF. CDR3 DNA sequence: TGTGCCAGCAGCCCGATACTAGCTAACTATGGCTACACCTTC. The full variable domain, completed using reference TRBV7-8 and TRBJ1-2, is GAGVSQSPRYKVAKRGQDVALRCDPISGHVSLFWYQQALGQGPEFLTYFQNEAQLDKSGLPSDRFFAERPEGSVSTLKIQRTQQEDSAVYLCASSPILANYGYTFGSGTRLTVV.

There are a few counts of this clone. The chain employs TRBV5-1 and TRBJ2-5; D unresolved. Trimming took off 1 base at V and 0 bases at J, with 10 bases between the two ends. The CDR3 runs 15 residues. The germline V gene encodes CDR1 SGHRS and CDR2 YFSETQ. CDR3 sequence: CASSLTMGYQETQYF. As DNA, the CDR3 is TGCGCCAGCAGCTTGACCATGGGGTACCAAGAGACCCAGTACTTC.

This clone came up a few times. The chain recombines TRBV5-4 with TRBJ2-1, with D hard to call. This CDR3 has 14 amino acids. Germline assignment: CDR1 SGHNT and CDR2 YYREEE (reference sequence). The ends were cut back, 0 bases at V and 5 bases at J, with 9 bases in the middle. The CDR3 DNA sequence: TGTGCCAGCAGCTTGGTTTGGGCTAACAATGAGCAGTTCTTC. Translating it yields CASSLVWANNEQFF.

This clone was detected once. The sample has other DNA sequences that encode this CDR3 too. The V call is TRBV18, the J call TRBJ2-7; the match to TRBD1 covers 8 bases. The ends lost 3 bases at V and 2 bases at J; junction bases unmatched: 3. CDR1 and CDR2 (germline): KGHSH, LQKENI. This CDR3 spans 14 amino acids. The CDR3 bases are TGTGCCAGCTCACCGGGGACAGGTCCCTACGAGCAGTACTTC. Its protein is CASSPGTGPYEQYF.

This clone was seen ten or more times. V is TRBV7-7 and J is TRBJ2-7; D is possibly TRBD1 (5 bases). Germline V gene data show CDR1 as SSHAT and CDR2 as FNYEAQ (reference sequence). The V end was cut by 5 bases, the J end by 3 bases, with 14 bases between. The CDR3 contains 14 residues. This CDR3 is CASSASGNLYEQYF. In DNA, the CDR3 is TGTGCCAGCAGCGCCTCAGGGAATCTCTACGAGCAGTACTTC.

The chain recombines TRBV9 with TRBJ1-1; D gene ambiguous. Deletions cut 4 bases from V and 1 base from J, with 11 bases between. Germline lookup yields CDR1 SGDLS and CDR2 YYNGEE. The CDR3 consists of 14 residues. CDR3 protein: CASSRQNRNTEAFF. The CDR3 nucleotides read TGTGCCAGCAGCAGACAAAACAGGAACACTGAAGCTTTCTTT. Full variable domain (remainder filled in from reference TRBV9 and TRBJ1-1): DSGVTQTPKHLITATGQRVTLRCSPRSGDLSVYWYQQSLDQGLQFLIQYYNGEERAKGNILERFSAQQFPDLHSELNLSSLELGDSALYFCASSRQNRNTEAFFGQGTRLTVV.

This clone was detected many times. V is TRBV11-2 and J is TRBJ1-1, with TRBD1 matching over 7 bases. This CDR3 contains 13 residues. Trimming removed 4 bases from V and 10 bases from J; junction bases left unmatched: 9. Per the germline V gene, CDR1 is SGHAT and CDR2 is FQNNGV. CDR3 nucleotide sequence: TGTGCCAGCAGCTCCTACCGAGGGGGCCCAGCTTTCTTT. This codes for CASSSYRGGPAFF.

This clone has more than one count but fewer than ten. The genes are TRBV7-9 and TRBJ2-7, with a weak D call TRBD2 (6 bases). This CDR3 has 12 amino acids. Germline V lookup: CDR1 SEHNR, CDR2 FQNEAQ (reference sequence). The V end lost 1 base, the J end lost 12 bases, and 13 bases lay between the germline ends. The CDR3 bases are TGTGCCAGCAGCTTAGAAGCCGGGAGAGGGTACTTC. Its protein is CASSLEAGRGYF.

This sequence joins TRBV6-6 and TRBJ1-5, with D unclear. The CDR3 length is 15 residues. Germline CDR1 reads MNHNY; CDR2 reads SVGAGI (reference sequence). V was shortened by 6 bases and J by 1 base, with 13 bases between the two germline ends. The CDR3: CASRNSQGSNQPQHF. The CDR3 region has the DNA TGTGCCAGCAGAAACAGTCAAGGGAGCAATCAGCCCCAGCATTTT.

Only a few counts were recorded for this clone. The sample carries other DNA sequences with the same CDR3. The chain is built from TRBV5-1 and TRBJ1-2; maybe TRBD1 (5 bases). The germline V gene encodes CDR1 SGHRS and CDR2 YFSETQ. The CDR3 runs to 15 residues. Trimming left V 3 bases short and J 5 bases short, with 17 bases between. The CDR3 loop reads CASSSDPGTAYGYTF. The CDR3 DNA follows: TGCGCCAGCAGCTCAGACCCGGGGACGGCATATGGCTACACCTTC.